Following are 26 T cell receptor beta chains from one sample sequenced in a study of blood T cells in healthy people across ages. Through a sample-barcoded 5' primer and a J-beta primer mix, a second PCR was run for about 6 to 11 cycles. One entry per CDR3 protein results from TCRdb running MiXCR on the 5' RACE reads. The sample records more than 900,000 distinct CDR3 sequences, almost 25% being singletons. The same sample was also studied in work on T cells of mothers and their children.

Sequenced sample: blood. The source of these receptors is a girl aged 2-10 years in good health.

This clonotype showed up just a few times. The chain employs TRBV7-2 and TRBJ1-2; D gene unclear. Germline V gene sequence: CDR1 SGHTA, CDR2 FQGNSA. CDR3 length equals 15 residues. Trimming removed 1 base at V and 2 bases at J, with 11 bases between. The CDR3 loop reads CASSLEAVTNYGYTF. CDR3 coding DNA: TGTGCCAGCAGCTTAGAGGCAGTAACAAACTATGGCTACACCTTC.

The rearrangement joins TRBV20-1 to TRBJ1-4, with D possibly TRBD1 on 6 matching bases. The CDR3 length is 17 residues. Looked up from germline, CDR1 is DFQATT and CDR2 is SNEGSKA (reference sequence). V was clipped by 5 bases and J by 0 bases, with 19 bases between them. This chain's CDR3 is CSAPQMGALATNEKLFF. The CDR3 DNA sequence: TGCAGTGCTCCTCAAATGGGGGCCCTTGCAACTAATGAAAAACTGTTTTTT.

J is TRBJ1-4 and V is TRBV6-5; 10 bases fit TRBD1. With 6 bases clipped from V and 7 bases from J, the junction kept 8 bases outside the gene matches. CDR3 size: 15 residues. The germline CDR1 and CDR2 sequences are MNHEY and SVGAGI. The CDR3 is CASSRTGGGGEKLFF. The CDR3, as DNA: TGTGCCAGCAGCCGGACAGGGGGAGGTGGTGAAAAACTGTTTTTT.

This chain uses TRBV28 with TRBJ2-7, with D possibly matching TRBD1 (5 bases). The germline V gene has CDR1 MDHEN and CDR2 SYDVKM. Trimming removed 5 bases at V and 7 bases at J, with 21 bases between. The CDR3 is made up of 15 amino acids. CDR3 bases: TGTGCCAGCAGTATTGCTCTGGCAGGGCTGGTGGAGCAGTACTTC. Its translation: CASSIALAGLVEQYF.

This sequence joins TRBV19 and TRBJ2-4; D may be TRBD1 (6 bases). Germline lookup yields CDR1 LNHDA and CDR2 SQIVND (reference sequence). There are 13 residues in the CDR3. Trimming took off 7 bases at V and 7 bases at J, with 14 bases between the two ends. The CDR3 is CASNSGVNNIQYF. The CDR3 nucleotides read TGTGCCAGTAACTCAGGGGTTAATAACATTCAGTACTTC. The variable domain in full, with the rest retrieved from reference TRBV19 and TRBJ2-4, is DGGITQSPKYLFRKEGQNVTLSCEQNLNHDAMYWYRQDPGQGLRLIYYSQIVNDFQKGDIAEGYSVSREKKESFPLTVTSAQKNPTAFYLCASNSGVNNIQYFGAGTRLSVL.

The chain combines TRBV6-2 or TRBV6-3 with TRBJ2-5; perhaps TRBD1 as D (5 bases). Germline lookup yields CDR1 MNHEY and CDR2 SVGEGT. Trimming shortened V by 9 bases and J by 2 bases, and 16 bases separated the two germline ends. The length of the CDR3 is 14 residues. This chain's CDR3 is CARRWGCRQETQYF. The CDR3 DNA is TGTGCCAGGAGATGGGGCTGTCGACAAGAGACCCAGTACTTC.

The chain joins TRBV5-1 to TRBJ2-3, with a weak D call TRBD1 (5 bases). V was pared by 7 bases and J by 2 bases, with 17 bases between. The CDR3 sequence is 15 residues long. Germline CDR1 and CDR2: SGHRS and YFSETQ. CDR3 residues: CASLPQGTSTDTQYF. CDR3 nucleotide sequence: TGCGCCAGCCTGCCCCAGGGTACATCCACAGATACGCAGTATTTT.

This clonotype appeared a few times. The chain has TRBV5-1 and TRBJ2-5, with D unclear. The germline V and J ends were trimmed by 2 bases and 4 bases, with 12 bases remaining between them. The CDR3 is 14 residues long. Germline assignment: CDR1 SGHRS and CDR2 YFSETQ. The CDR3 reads CASSLRHQGETQYF. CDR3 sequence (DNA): TGCGCCAGCAGCTTAAGACACCAAGGAGAGACCCAGTACTTC. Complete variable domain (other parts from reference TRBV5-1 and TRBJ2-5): KAGVTQTPRYLIKTRGQQVTLSCSPISGHRSVSWYQQTPGQGLQFLFEYFSETQRNKGNFPGRFSGRQFSNSRSEMNVSTLELGDSALYLCASSLRHQGETQYFGPGTRLLVL.

The CDR3 DNA reads TGTGCCAGCAGCTTCTCTCTGAGCGGGCAATACAATGAGCAGTTCTTC. This translates into CASSFSLSGQYNEQFF. The V and J genes are TRBV11-2 and TRBJ2-1; possible D gene TRBD2, 6 bases. V was cut by 3 bases and J by 4 bases, with 16 bases left in between. CDR1 is SGHAT, CDR2 FQNNGV, per germline. CDR3 size: 16 residues.

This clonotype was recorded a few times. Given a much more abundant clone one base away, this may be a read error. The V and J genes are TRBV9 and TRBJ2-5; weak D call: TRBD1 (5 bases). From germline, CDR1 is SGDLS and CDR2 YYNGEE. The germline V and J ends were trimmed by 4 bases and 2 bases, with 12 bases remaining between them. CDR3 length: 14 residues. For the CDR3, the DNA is TGTGCCAGCAGCCCGCCGACAGAACAAGAGACCCAGTACTTC. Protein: CASSPPTEQETQYF.

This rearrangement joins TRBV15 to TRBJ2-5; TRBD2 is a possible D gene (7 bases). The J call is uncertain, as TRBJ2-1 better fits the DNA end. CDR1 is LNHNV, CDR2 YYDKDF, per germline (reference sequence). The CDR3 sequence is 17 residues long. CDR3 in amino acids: CATSSEGPGGGKREQFF. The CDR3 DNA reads TGTGCCACCAGCAGCGAAGGCCCGGGGGGCGGAAAAAGGGAGCAGTTCTTC.

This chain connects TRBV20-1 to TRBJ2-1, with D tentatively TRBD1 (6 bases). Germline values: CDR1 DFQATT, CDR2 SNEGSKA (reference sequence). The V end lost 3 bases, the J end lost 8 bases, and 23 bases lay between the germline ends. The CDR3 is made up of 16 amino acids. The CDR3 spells CSASDQGGVLLHEQFF. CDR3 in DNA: TGCAGTGCTAGCGATCAAGGGGGTGTGCTCCTCCATGAGCAGTTCTTC.

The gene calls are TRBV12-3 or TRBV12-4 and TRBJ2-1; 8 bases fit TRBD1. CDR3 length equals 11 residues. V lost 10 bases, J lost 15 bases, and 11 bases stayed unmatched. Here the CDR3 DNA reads TGTGCCACCACCGAGGACAGGGACGCGTTCTTC. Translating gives CATTEDRDAFF.

CDR3 nucleotides: TGCAGCTCCCAGGACAGAACCTCTTACAATGAGCAGTTCTTC. This sequence encodes CSSQDRTSYNEQFF. The chain joins TRBV29-1 to TRBJ2-1; D is perhaps TRBD1 (6 bases). Germline V gene sequence: CDR1 SQVTM, CDR2 ANQGSEA. V dropped 8 bases and J dropped 4 bases, with 18 bases sitting between them. The CDR3 totals 14 residues.

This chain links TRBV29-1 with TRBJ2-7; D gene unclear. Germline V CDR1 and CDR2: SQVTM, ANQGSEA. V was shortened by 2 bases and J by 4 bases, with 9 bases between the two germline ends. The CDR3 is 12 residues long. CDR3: CSVETNTYEQYF. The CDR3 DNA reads TGCAGCGTTGAAACCAACACGTACGAGCAGTACTTC.

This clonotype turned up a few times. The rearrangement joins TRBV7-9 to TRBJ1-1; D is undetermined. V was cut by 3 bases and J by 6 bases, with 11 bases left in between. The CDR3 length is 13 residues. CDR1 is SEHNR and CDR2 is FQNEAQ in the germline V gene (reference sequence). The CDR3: CASSFRAAPEAFF. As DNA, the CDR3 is TGTGCCAGCAGCTTCCGAGCAGCCCCTGAAGCTTTCTTT.

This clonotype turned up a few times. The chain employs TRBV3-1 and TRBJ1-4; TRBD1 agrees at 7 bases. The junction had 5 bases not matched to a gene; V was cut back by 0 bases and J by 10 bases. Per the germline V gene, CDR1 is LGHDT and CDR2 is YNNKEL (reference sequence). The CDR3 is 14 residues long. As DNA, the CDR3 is TGTGCCAGCAGCCAAGATCTTTGGGACAGAAAACTGTTTTTT. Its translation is CASSQDLWDRKLFF.

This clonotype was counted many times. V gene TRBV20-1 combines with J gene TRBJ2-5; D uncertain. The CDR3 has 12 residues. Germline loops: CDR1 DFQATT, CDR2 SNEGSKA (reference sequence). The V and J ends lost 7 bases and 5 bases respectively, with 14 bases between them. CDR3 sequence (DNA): TGCAGTGAGACCTTAATCGGGGAGACCCAGTACTTC. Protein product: CSETLIGETQYF.

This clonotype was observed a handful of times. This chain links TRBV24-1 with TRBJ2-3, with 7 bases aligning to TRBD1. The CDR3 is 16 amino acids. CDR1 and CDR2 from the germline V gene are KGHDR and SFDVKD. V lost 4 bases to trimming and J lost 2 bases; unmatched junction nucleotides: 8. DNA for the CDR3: TGTGCCACCAGTGAACTTAAGACAGGGCCCACAGATACGCAGTATTTT. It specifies CATSELKTGPTDTQYF.

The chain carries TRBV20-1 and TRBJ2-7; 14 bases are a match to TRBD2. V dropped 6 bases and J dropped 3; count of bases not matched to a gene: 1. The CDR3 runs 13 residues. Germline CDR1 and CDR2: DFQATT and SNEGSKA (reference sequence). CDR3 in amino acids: CSAGTSGGYEQYF. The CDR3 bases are TGCAGTGCCGGGACTAGCGGGGGCTACGAGCAGTACTTC.

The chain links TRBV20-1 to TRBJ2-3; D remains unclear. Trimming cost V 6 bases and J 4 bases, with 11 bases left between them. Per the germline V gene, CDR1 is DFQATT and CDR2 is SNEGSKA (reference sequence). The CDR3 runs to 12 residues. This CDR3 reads CSAALGPDTQYF. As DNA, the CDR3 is TGCAGTGCCGCTCTGGGCCCAGATACGCAGTATTTT.

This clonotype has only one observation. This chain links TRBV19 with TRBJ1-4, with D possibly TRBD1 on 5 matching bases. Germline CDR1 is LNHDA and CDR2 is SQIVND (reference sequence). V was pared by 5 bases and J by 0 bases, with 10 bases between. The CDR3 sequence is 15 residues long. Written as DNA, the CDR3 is TGTGCCAGTAGTGCCAGGGATTCAACTAATGAAAAACTGTTTTTT. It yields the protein CASSARDSTNEKLFF. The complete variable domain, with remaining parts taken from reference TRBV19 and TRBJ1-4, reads DGGITQSPKYLFRKEGQNVTLSCEQNLNHDAMYWYRQDPGQGLRLIYYSQIVNDFQKGDIAEGYSVSREKKESFPLTVTSAQKNPTAFYLCASSARDSTNEKLFFGSGTQLSVL.

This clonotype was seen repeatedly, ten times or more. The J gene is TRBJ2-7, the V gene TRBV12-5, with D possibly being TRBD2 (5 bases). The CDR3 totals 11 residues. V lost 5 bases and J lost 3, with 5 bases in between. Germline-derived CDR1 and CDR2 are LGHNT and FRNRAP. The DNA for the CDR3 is TGTGCTAGTGGTCGGGGCTACGAGCAGTACTTC. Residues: CASGRGYEQYF. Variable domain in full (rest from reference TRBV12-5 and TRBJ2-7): DARVTQTPRHKVTEMGQEVTMRCQPILGHNTVFWYRQTMMQGLELLAYFRNRAPLDDSGMPKDRFSAEMPDATLATLKIQPSEPRDSAVYFCASGRGYEQYFGPGTRLTVT.

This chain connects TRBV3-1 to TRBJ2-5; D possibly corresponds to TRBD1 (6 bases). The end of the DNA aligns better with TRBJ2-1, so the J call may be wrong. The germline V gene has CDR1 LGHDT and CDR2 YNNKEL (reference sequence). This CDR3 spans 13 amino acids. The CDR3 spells CASSQEGGPEQFF. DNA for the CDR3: TGTGCCAGCAGCCAAGAAGGGGGTCCGGAGCAGTTCTTC.

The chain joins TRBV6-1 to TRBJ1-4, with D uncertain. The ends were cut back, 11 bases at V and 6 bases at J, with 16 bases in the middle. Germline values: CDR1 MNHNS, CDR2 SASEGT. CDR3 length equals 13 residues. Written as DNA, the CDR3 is TGTGCCGCAGCCTCGGACGGAGATGAAAAACTGTTTTTT. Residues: CAAASDGDEKLFF.

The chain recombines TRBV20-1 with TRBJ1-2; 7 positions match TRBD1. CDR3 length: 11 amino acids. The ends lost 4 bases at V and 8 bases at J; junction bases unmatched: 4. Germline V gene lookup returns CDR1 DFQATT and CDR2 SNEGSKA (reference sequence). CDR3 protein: CSANPGQGYTF. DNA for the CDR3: TGCAGTGCTAACCCGGGACAGGGCTACACCTTC.